These 18 T cell receptor beta chains were sequenced from one sample in a study of OX40 agonist ivuxolimab in advanced cancers. Libraries were prepared by immunoSEQ multiplex PCR; TCRdb keeps only in-frame clonotypes and omits some of them. The sample contains 80,000 or so clones, 93% of which appear only once. The source was CD4+ or CD8+ T cells sorted from blood, collected in a trial of the OX40 agonist ivuxolimab. The receptors were sampled from an adult with an advanced solid tumor such as melanoma, head and neck, liver or kidney cancer.

In regard to this clone: Other DNA sequences in this sample translate to the same CDR3. The chain uses TRBV7-9 and TRBJ2-7; 7 bases fit TRBD1. The CDR3 extends over 13 amino acids. Germline V gene sequence: CDR1 SEHNR, CDR2 FQNEAQ (reference sequence). V lost 5 bases and J lost 2; bases outside the gene matches: 3. The CDR3 sequence is CASSRTGPYEQYF. Here the CDR3 DNA reads TGTGCCAGCAGCCGGACAGGCCCCTACGAGCAGTACTTC.

This rearrangement joins TRBV9 to TRBJ1-1; the D gene is possibly TRBD1 (5 bases). Germline CDR1 and CDR2: SGDLS and YYNGEE. This CDR3 has 14 residues. V was clipped by 4 bases and J by 4 bases, with 14 bases between them. CDR3 sequence: CASSPGGGGTEAFF. CDR3 DNA: TGTGCCAGCAGCCCCGGGGGTGGGGGCACTGAAGCTTTCTTT.

The chain carries TRBV19 and TRBJ2-1, with D perhaps matching TRBD1 (5 bases). Trimming shortened V by 2 bases and J by 5 bases, and 13 bases separated the two germline ends. The CDR3 contains 15 residues. CDR1 is LNHDA, CDR2 SQIVND, per germline (reference sequence). DNA for the CDR3: TGTGCCAGTAGTATACCCAGGGTTAGGGACAATGAGCAGTTCTTC. It codes for CASSIPRVRDNEQFF.

The chain links TRBV7-9 to TRBJ2-5; TRBD2 is a possible D gene (6 bases). In germline, CDR1 is SEHNR, CDR2 FQNEAQ (reference sequence). V dropped 7 bases and J dropped 1 base, with 22 bases sitting between them. The CDR3 runs to 17 residues. The CDR3 region is CASTLGSSGRAQETQYF. In nucleotides, the CDR3 is TGTGCCAGCACCCTCGGGAGTAGCGGCCGGGCCCAAGAGACCCAGTACTTC.

The chain links TRBV29-1 to TRBJ2-2, with a weak D call TRBD1 (5 bases). CDR1 is SQVTM, CDR2 ANQGSEA, per germline. The V end was cut by 1 base, the J end by 1 base, with 10 bases between. CDR3 size: 15 residues. The CDR3 is CSVEVGVENTGELFF. Here the CDR3 DNA reads TGCAGCGTTGAAGTAGGGGTCGAGAACACCGGGGAGCTGTTTTTT.

The chain couples TRBV7-9 to TRBJ2-3; D possibly uses TRBD1 or TRBD2 (6 bases each). Per the germline V gene, CDR1 is SEHNR and CDR2 is FQNEAQ (reference sequence). This CDR3 comprises 16 residues. The V and J ends lost 8 bases and 6 bases respectively, with 24 bases between them. The CDR3 region has the DNA TGTGCCAGCCCTCCGGCCGGGGGCCCCGGCCCGGATACGCAGTATTTT. It yields the protein CASPPAGGPGPDTQYF.

In DNA, the CDR3 is TGTGCCAGCAGCGAGGGGGAGTTAGGCACAGATACGCAGTATTTT. Translating gives CASSEGELGTDTQYF. The chain couples TRBV9 to TRBJ2-3; TRBD1 might be the D (6 bases). The CDR3 runs to 15 residues. Between the trimmed V and J ends, which lost 3 bases and 1 base, there was a span of 12 bases. Germline assignment: CDR1 SGDLS and CDR2 YYNGEE. Based on the CDR3 plus reference TRBV9 and TRBJ2-3, the full variable domain is DSGVTQTPKHLITATGQRVTLRCSPRSGDLSVYWYQQSLDQGLQFLIQYYNGEERAKGNILERFSAQQFPDLHSELNLSSLELGDSALYFCASSEGELGTDTQYFGPGTRLTVL.

The chain joins TRBV14 to TRBJ1-4; 12 nucleotides line up with TRBD1. From germline, CDR1 is SGHDN and CDR2 FVKESK. V was pared by 1 base and J by 4 bases, with 7 bases of the junction left unmatched. The CDR3 totals 18 residues. CDR3 nucleotides: TGTGCCAGCAGCCAAGGGGGACAGGGGGCGACCCTTAATGAAAAACTGTTTTTT. It specifies CASSQGGQGATLNEKLFF.

V and J are TRBV27 and TRBJ1-5; weak D call: TRBD1 (5 bases). The CDR3 covers 15 residues. The germline V and J ends were trimmed by 4 bases and 0 bases, with 10 bases remaining between them. Per the germline V gene, CDR1 is MNHEY and CDR2 is SMNVEV (reference sequence). The CDR3 DNA sequence: TGTGCCAGCAGTTACCAGGGAAATAGCAATCAGCCCCAGCATTTT. Its protein is CASSYQGNSNQPQHF.

The genes are TRBV7-2 and TRBJ2-7; the D gene is possibly TRBD2 (6 bases). Trimming removed 1 base from V and 4 bases from J, with 20 bases in between. The CDR3 loop spans 17 amino acids. The germline V gene encodes CDR1 SGHTA and CDR2 FQGNSA. The CDR3 here is CASSLGGYTGLQYEQYF. The CDR3 DNA is TGTGCCAGCAGCTTAGGAGGATACACGGGACTGCAATACGAGCAGTACTTC.

CDR3 protein: CASSYGVPGELFF. The CDR3 coding sequence is TGTGCCAGCAGTTACGGAGTCCCCGGGGAGCTGTTTTTT. J is TRBJ2-2 and V is TRBV6-5; D not resolved. The CDR3 has 13 amino acids. Germline V gene sequence: CDR1 MNHEY, CDR2 SVGAGI. Trimming took 2 bases from V and 6 from J, leaving 7 bases between them.

The rearrangement links TRBV6-5 to TRBJ2-7; weak D call: TRBD2 (6 bases). Looked up from germline, CDR1 is MNHEY and CDR2 is SVGAGI. The V gene lost 2 bases and the J gene lost 5 bases, with 16 bases spanning the gap. This CDR3 has 15 amino acids. CDR3 DNA: TGTGCCAGCAGTTACGGGCCCCCTCCGGGGGACGAGCAGTACTTC. It yields the protein CASSYGPPPGDEQYF.

The chain carries TRBV27 and TRBJ1-1; D call uncertain. V lost 6 bases and J 0 bases, leaving 11 bases between the germline ends. CDR1 and CDR2 (germline): MNHEY, SMNVEV (reference sequence). This CDR3 contains 14 residues. The CDR3 loop is CASSPTALNTEAFF. The CDR3 nucleotides read TGTGCCAGCAGCCCCACGGCCCTGAACACTGAAGCTTTCTTT.

The genes are TRBV5-4 and TRBJ2-5; 12 bases agree with TRBD2. The germline V gene encodes CDR1 SGHNT and CDR2 YYREEE (reference sequence). The CDR3 extends over 15 amino acids. V shed 4 bases, J shed 5 bases, and the junction held 6 bases outside the gene matches. The CDR3 DNA is TGTGCCAGCAGCGCACCGGGACTAGCGGGTGAGACCCAGTACTTC. It translates to CASSAPGLAGETQYF.

The V call is TRBV18, the J call TRBJ2-7; D gene ambiguous. Trimming removed 6 bases from V and 3 bases from J, with 12 bases in between. This CDR3 has 13 residues. Germline-derived CDR1 and CDR2 are KGHSH and LQKENI. The CDR3 coding sequence is TGTGCCAGCTCGAATGACGGGTACTACGAGCAGTACTTC. Protein: CASSNDGYYEQYF.

The chain links TRBV5-4 to TRBJ2-7; 8 bases align to TRBD1. The J segment lost 6 bases and the V segment lost 4 bases, leaving 3 bases of the junction unmatched. Germline V CDR1 and CDR2: SGHNT, YYREEE (reference sequence). This CDR3 spans 12 amino acids. The CDR3 DNA is TGTGCCAGCAGCCCCACAGGGGGCGAGCAGTACTTC. It codes for CASSPTGGEQYF.

CDR3 coding DNA: TGTGCCAGTAGTCTGGGTCGGGAGCAGTACTTC. Translation: CASSLGREQYF. The chain has TRBV19 and TRBJ2-7, with D hard to call. The CDR3 has 11 residues. V was cut by 5 bases and J by 7 bases, with 9 bases left in between. In germline, CDR1 is LNHDA, CDR2 SQIVND (reference sequence).

This rearrangement joins TRBV2 to TRBJ2-2, with 8 bases that match TRBD1. The CDR3 length is 15 residues. Germline V gene lookup returns CDR1 SNHLY and CDR2 FYNNEI. V lost 10 bases to trimming and J lost 6 bases; unmatched junction nucleotides: 13. The chain's CDR3 is CATQSRQGFPGELFF. Here the CDR3 DNA reads TGTGCCACCCAAAGCAGACAGGGGTTCCCCGGGGAGCTGTTTTTT.